The present T cell receptor beta chain was sequenced within a study of PD-1 blockade in classical Hodgkin lymphoma. Data came from immunoSEQ multiplex PCR; TCRdb stores just in-frame clones and leaves some out. The table includes some 90,000 clones, approximately 86% detected once. Time point denoted: cycle 4 day 1 (C4D1), after around six weeks of nivolumab. Brentuximab vedotin exposure varied among the patients, all of whom had relapsed after autologous stem cell transplantation. The count of this clone is one. Material: peripheral blood mononuclear cells (PBMCs), obtained before the fourth cycle of nivolumab. The receptor was isolated from a human donor with classical Hodgkin lymphoma.

CDR3 in amino acids: CASSLGTGVTDTQYF. The CDR3 DNA sequence: TGTGCCAGCAGTTTGGGGACAGGCGTCACAGATACGCAGTATTTT. The rearrangement joins TRBV28 to TRBJ2-3, with 8 bases that match TRBD1. Germline trimming cut 3 bases from V and 2 bases from J; bases unmatched to any gene: 4. Germline CDR1 and CDR2: MDHEN and SYDVKM. The CDR3 covers 15 residues.